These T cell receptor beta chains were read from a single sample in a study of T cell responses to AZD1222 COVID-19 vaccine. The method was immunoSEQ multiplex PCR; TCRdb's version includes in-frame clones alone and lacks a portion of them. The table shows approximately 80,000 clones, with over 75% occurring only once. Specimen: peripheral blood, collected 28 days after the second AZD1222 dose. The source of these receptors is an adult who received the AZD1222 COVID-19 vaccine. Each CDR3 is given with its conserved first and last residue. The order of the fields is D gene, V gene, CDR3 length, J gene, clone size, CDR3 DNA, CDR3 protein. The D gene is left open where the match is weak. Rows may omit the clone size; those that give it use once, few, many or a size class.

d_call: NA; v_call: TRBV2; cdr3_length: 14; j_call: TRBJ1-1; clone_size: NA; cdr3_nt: TGTGCCAGCAGTTGGACAGAAATGAACACTGAAGCTTTCTTT; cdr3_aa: CASSWTEMNTEAFF
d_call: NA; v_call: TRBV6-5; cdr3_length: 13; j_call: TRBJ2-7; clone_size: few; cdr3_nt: TGTGCCAGCAAGGTCACCCCCAAAGGTGAGCAGTACTTC; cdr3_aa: CASKVTPKGEQYF
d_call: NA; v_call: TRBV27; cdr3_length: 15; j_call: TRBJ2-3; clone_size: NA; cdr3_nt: TGTACCAGCAGTTTATCCGGGACGGGGCCAGATACGCAGTATTTT; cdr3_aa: CTSSLSGTGPDTQYF
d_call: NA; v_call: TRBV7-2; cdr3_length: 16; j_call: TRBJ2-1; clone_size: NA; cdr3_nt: TGTGCCAGCAGCCCAAGGGTCGAAGCTCCCTACAATGAGCAGTTCTTC; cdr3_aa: CASSPRVEAPYNEQFF
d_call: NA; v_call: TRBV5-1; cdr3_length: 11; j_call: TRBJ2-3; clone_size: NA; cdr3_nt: TGCGCCAGCAGCGAATCAGATACGCAGTATTTT; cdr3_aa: CASSESDTQYF
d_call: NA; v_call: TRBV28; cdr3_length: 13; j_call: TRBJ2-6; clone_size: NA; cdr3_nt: TGTGCCAGCAGCTCAGGGGGGGCCAACGTCCTGACTTTC; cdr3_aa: CASSSGGANVLTF
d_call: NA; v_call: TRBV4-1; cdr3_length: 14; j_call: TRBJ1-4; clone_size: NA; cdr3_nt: TGCGCCAGCAGGGGCATCAGAGGTCGGGAAAAACTGTTTTTT; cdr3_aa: CASRGIRGREKLFF
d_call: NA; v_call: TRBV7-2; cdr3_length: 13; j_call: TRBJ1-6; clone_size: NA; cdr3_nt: TGTGCCAGCACCCTCATCATGGGTTCACCCCTCCACTTT; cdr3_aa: CASTLIMGSPLHF
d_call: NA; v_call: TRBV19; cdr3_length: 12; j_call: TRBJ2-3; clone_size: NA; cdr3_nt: TGTGCCAGTAGCCCCAGTGGAGATACGCAGTATTTT; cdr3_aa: CASSPSGDTQYF
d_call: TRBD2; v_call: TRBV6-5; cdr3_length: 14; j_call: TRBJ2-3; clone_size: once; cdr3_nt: TGTGCCAGCAGATGGACTAGCGGGGCTGATACGCAGTATTTT; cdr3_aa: CASRWTSGADTQYF
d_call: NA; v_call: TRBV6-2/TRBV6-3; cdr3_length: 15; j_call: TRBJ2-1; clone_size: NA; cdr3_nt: TGTGCCAGCAGTTTAAGCGGGACACCTACCCATGAGCAGTTCTTC; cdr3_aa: CASSLSGTPTHEQFF
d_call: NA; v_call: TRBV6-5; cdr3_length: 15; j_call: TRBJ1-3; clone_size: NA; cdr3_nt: TGTGCCAGCAGGCGAGGCACAGCCTCTGGAAACACCATATATTTT; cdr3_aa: CASRRGTASGNTIYF
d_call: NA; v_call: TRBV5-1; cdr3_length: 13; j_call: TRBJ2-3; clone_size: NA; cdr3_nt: TGCGCCAGCAGAGAAAGAATGGGCAATACGCAGTATTTT; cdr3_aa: CASRERMGNTQYF
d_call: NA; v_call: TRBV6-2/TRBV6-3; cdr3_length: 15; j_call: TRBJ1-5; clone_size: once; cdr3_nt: TGTGCCAGCAGTTATAGCGGGGGGCGTATACAGCCCCAGCATTTT; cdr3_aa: CASSYSGGRIQPQHF
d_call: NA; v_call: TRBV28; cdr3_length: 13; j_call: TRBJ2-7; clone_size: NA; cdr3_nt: TGTGCCAGCAGTTTATTGACAGGCTACGAGCAGTACTTC; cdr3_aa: CASSLLTGYEQYF
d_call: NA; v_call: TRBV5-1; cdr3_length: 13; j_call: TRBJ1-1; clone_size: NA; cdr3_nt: TGCGCCAGCAGCTTGGAGTCCTTGACTGAAGCTTTCTTT; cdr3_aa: CASSLESLTEAFF
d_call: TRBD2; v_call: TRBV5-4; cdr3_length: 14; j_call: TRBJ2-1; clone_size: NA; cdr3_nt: TGTGCCAGCAGCTTGGTCGCACTAGCGGATGAGCAGTTCTTC; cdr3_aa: CASSLVALADEQFF
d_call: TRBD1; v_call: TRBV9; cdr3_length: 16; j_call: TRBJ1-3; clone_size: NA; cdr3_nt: TGTGCCAGCAGCCCGGACAGGGTGTACTCTGGAAACACCATATATTTT; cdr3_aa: CASSPDRVYSGNTIYF
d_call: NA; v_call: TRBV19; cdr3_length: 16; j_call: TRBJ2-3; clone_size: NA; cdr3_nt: TGTGCCAGTAGTACACGGGACGCCTGGAGCACAGATACGCAGTATTTT; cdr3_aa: CASSTRDAWSTDTQYF
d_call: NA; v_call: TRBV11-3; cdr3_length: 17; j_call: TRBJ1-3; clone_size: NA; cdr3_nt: TGTGCCAGCAGCTTATGGGGCCCTGCGAGCTCTGGAAACACCATATATTTT; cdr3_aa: CASSLWGPASSGNTIYF
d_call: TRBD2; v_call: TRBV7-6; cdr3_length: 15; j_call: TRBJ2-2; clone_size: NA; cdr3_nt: TGTGCCAGCAGCTCGGGACTAGCGGGAGCCGGGGAGCTGTTTTTT; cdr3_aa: CASSSGLAGAGELFF
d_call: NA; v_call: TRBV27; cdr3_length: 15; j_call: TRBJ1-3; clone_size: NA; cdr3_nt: TGTGCCAGCAGTTTATCGGTCGGGGCTGGAAACACCATATATTTT; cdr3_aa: CASSLSVGAGNTIYF
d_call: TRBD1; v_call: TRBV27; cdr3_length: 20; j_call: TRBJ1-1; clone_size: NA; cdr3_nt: TGTGCCAGTTCGTTCTATACGGGACAGGGGGGGTCTCCTGGGAACACTGAAGCTTTCTTT; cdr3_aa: CASSFYTGQGGSPGNTEAFF
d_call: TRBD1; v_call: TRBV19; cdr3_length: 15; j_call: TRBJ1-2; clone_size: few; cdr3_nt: TGTGCCAGTAGTATACCCACTATCAGGGGGGGAGGCTACACCTTC; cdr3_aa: CASSIPTIRGGGYTF
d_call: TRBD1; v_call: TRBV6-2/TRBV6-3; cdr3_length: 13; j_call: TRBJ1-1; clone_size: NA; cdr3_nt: TGTGCCAGCAGTCTACAGGGGCCGGCGGAGGCTTTCTTT; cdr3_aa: CASSLQGPAEAFF
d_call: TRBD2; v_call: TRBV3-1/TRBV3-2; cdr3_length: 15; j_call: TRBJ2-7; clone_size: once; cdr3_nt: TGTGCCAGCAGCCCGGGACTAGCGGGAGGCTACGAGCAGTACTTC; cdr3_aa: CASSPGLAGGYEQYF
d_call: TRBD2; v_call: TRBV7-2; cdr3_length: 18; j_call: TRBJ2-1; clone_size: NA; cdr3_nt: TGTGCCAGCAGCCCCGGGACTAGCGGGAGTACTTCCTACAATGAGCAGTTCTTC; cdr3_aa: CASSPGTSGSTSYNEQFF